The 25 T cell receptor beta chains below were found in one sample sequenced in a study of T-cell memory formation after mild COVID-19. TCRdb reprocessed the 5' RACE reads via MiXCR and lists one record per CDR3 protein. The repertoire holds approximately 400,000 distinct CDR3 sequences, with 20% to 25% as singletons. Sequencing was carried out using PBMCs or a T cell subset sorted from them (not recorded which). These receptors all stem from an adult woman who had mild COVID-19 (a few samples of this study predate the infection). Cell type and time point are not known.

This clonotype was counted between two and nine times. The rearrangement uses TRBV12-3 or TRBV12-4 and TRBJ2-5; the match to TRBD2 covers 10 bases. V was clipped by 5 bases and J by 4 bases; unmatched bases: 4. The CDR3 has 14 amino acids. This CDR3 is CASSLLAGTETQYF. The CDR3 nucleotides are TGTGCCAGCAGTCTACTAGCGGGGACAGAGACCCAGTACTTC.

The gene calls are TRBV5-1 and TRBJ1-2; D uncertain. Per germline, CDR1 SGHRS and CDR2 YFSETQ. V lost 2 bases and J lost 8, with 13 bases in between. The CDR3 sequence is 13 residues long. CDR3 protein: CASSFEQPRGYTF. In nucleotides, the CDR3 is TGCGCCAGCAGCTTCGAACAGCCCCGGGGCTACACCTTC. Combining the CDR3 with reference TRBV5-1 and TRBJ1-2 gives the whole variable domain KAGVTQTPRYLIKTRGQQVTLSCSPISGHRSVSWYQQTPGQGLQFLFEYFSETQRNKGNFPGRFSGRQFSNSRSEMNVSTLELGDSALYLCASSFEQPRGYTFGSGTRLTVV.

This clonotype was recorded many times. This chain uses TRBV5-1 with TRBJ2-3, with 12 bases that match TRBD2. V lost 0 bases and J lost 2; bases outside the gene matches: 7. This CDR3 is 18 amino acids long. Germline CDR1 reads SGHRS; CDR2 reads YFSETQ. In DNA, the CDR3 is TGCGCCAGCAGCTTGGCGGCTAGCGGGGGGGCCCCCACAGATACGCAGTATTTT. Amino acid sequence: CASSLAASGGAPTDTQYF.

The chain carries TRBV6-5 and TRBJ1-2, with D maybe TRBD1 (5 bases). The germline V gene encodes CDR1 MNHEY and CDR2 SVGAGI. Trimming cost V 6 bases and J 6 bases, with 14 bases left between them. The CDR3 has 13 residues. CDR3 nucleotide sequence: TGTGCCAGCAGCCGAGACCTAGGGGATGGCTACACCTTC. The encoded protein is CASSRDLGDGYTF.

The chain links TRBV4-1 to TRBJ1-2, with TRBD1 matching over 7 bases. The CDR3 has 16 residues. Germline V CDR1 and CDR2: MGHRA, YSYEKL. J gave up 7 bases and V 0 bases, and 11 bases lay outside the gene matches. The CDR3 bases are TGCGCCAGCAGCCAAGACCGACCGAGGGACAGAGGTGGCTACACCTTC. Translation: CASSQDRPRDRGGYTF.

The chain carries TRBV29-1 and TRBJ2-3; D call uncertain. The CDR3 sequence is 10 residues long. Germline CDR1 is SQVTM and CDR2 is ANQGSEA. Trimming removed 6 bases at V and 6 bases at J, with 7 bases between. The CDR3 region is CSVRSDTQYF. The CDR3 DNA follows: TGCAGCGTGAGATCGGATACGCAGTATTTT.

The chain uses TRBV29-1 and TRBJ1-1, with 7 bases lining up with TRBD1. The CDR3 runs 13 residues. V lost 6 bases, J lost 1 base, and 5 bases stayed unmatched. The germline CDR1 and CDR2 sequences are SQVTM and ANQGSEA. CDR3 amino acids: CSVGRTGNTEAFF. CDR3 sequence (DNA): TGCAGCGTCGGCAGGACAGGGAACACTGAAGCTTTCTTT.

Only one count was recorded for this clonotype. The genes are TRBV14 and TRBJ2-1, with a possible D match to TRBD2 (6 bases). Trimming cost V 3 bases and J 0 bases, with 18 bases left between them. Per the germline V gene, CDR1 is SGHDN and CDR2 is FVKESK. This CDR3 has 18 amino acids. CDR3 DNA: TGTGCCAGCAGCCAGCCGGGACTCGCTCGGAGCTCCTACAATGAGCAGTTCTTC. It encodes CASSQPGLARSSYNEQFF. Full variable domain (missing parts from reference TRBV14 and TRBJ2-1): EAGVTQFPSHSVIEKGQTVTLRCDPISGHDNLYWYRRVMGKEIKFLLHFVKESKQDESGMPNNRFLAERTGGTYSTLKVQPAELEDSGVYFCASSQPGLARSSYNEQFFGPGTRLTVL.

In this sample, this clonotype turned up a few times. The chain couples TRBV7-8 to TRBJ1-5; D remains unclear. The CDR3 has 16 amino acids. V was clipped by 5 bases and J by 0 bases, with 14 bases between them. CDR1 is SGHVS, CDR2 FQNEAQ, per germline. The CDR3 reads CASSRSSGNSNQPQHF. Written as DNA, the CDR3 is TGTGCCAGCAGCCGTTCGTCAGGCAATAGCAATCAGCCCCAGCATTTT.

This clonotype came up a few times. This chain connects TRBV14 to TRBJ2-7, with D hard to call. V was shortened by 3 bases and J by 6 bases, with 15 bases between the two germline ends. The CDR3 extends over 14 amino acids. CDR1 is SGHDN and CDR2 is FVKESK in the germline V gene. CDR3 nucleotide sequence: TGTGCCAGCAGCCACTACCTCGACGGCTCCGAGCAGTACTTC. Protein: CASSHYLDGSEQYF.

The chain uses TRBV10-3 and TRBJ1-1; TRBD1 is a possible D gene (5 bases). This CDR3 spans 15 amino acids. Germline CDR1 and CDR2: ENHRY and SYGVKD. With 2 bases removed from V and 2 bases from J, the gap between germline ends came to 12 bases. CDR3 loop: CAISEVGHLNTEAFF. The CDR3 bases are TGTGCCATCAGTGAGGTCGGACACTTAAACACTGAAGCTTTCTTT.

This chain uses TRBV20-1 with TRBJ2-2; D might be TRBD2 (6 bases). V was clipped by 5 bases and J by 6 bases, with 19 bases between them. CDR1 is DFQATT, CDR2 SNEGSKA, per germline (reference sequence). The CDR3 extends over 15 amino acids. DNA of the CDR3: TGCAGTGCTCGGTCGGCCGGGGGTTTATCCGGGGAGCTGTTTTTT. This translates into CSARSAGGLSGELFF.

The chain couples TRBV6-5 to TRBJ1-2, with D perhaps TRBD1 (6 bases). Germline CDR1 reads MNHEY; CDR2 reads SVGAGI. V lost 3 bases to trimming and J lost 10 bases, with 15 bases between them. This CDR3 spans 13 amino acids. CDR3 sequence: CASSYKQGDFYTF. DNA of the CDR3: TGTGCCAGCAGTTATAAACAGGGAGACTTCTACACCTTC.

This clonotype was seen a few times. The V and J genes are TRBV5-1 and TRBJ2-6, with TRBD2 matching 11 bases. Looked up from germline, CDR1 is SGHRS and CDR2 is YFSETQ. The CDR3 has 19 residues. Trimming took 2 bases from V and 2 from J; bases not matched to a gene: 9. CDR3 DNA sequence: TGCGCCAGCAGCTTAATAGCGGGAGGGCCTTCGACTGGGGCCAACGTCCTGACTTTC. It codes for CASSLIAGGPSTGANVLTF.

This rearrangement joins TRBV5-1 to TRBJ2-6; TRBD1 might be the D (6 bases). V lost 4 bases, J lost 4 bases, and 15 bases lay in between. CDR1 and CDR2 from the germline V gene are SGHRS and YFSETQ. CDR3 size: 16 residues. This CDR3 reads CASSATGHPGANVLTF. The CDR3 region has the DNA TGCGCCAGCAGCGCTACAGGGCACCCCGGGGCCAACGTCCTGACTTTC.

The chain carries TRBV5-1 and TRBJ1-1; D perhaps matches TRBD1 (6 bases). V gave up 4 bases and J gave up 4 bases, with 14 bases separating them. The CDR3 runs 14 residues. Germline V CDR1 and CDR2: SGHRS, YFSETQ. The DNA of the CDR3 is TGCGCCAGCAGCCTGGAGGGGGATGGCACTGAAGCTTTCTTT. Translation: CASSLEGDGTEAFF.

CDR3 in DNA: TGTGCCAGCAGTTCCGCGCGGGGGGCATTATACGAGCAGTACTTC. Translated: CASSSARGALYEQYF. This chain joins TRBV6-2 or TRBV6-3 and TRBJ2-7; 8 bases are a match to TRBD2. The CDR3 runs 15 residues. CDR1 is MNHEY and CDR2 is SVGEGT in the germline V gene. V trimming: 4 bases; J trimming: 4 bases; junction bases outside the gene matches: 9.

The gene calls are TRBV6-5 and TRBJ1-1; D perhaps matches TRBD1 (6 bases). The CDR3 spans 16 residues. Trimming cost V 6 bases and J 0 bases, with 17 bases left between them. CDR1 is MNHEY, CDR2 SVGAGI, per germline. The CDR3 coding sequence is TGTGCCAGCAGACCATACCCCGACAGGCTGAACACTGAAGCTTTCTTT. It translates to CASRPYPDRLNTEAFF.

V and J are TRBV20-1 and TRBJ2-5; TRBD2 is a possible D gene (5 bases). The CDR3 covers 11 residues. V lost 4 bases and J lost 5, with 8 bases in between. Germline-derived CDR1 and CDR2 are DFQATT and SNEGSKA (reference sequence). The CDR3 reads CSAMGAETQYF. The CDR3 nucleotides are TGCAGTGCTATGGGAGCGGAGACCCAGTACTTC.

The rearrangement links TRBV24-1 to TRBJ2-2, with 7 nucleotides matching TRBD1. The ends lost 3 bases at V and 2 bases at J; junction bases unmatched: 8. In germline, CDR1 is KGHDR, CDR2 SFDVKD. This CDR3 is built from 17 residues. CDR3 nucleotides: TGTGCCACCAGTGATGATTACGGGACAGTAAACACCGGGGAGCTGTTTTTT. Translated: CATSDDYGTVNTGELFF.

The J gene is TRBJ1-5, the V gene TRBV29-1; tentatively, D is TRBD1 (6 bases). Trimming shortened V by 4 bases and J by 3 bases, and 10 bases separated the two germline ends. Germline assignment: CDR1 SQVTM and CDR2 ANQGSEA. This CDR3 region has 13 residues. The CDR3 DNA follows: TGCAGCGTTGGTGGGGGGCTCAATCAGCCCCAGCATTTT. Encoded protein: CSVGGGLNQPQHF.

Only a few counts were recorded for this clonotype. The chain joins TRBV6-6 to TRBJ1-4; 9 nucleotides agree with TRBD1. CDR1 is MNHNY and CDR2 is SVGAGI in the germline V gene (reference sequence). Unmatched junction bases numbered 3, after V lost 0 bases and J lost 7 bases. This CDR3 spans 15 amino acids. The CDR3 DNA reads as TGTGCCAGCAGTTACTCGACAGGGGGTGGTGAAAAACTGTTTTTT. This gives the protein CASSYSTGGGEKLFF.

The V call is TRBV7-9, the J call TRBJ1-2; D remains unclear. Trimming pared 5 bases from V and 0 bases from J, leaving 7 bases between. This CDR3 comprises 13 residues. The germline V gene has CDR1 SEHNR and CDR2 FQNEAQ (reference sequence). The CDR3 is CASSRGPNYGYTF. Written as DNA, the CDR3 is TGTGCCAGCAGCCGCGGGCCTAACTATGGCTACACCTTC.

This clonotype was observed a few times. The rearrangement links TRBV20-1 to TRBJ2-7; 7 nucleotides line up with TRBD2. Germline V gene sequence: CDR1 DFQATT, CDR2 SNEGSKA (reference sequence). This CDR3 comprises 16 residues. Trimming removed 0 bases from V and 9 bases from J; junction bases left unmatched: 17. Written as DNA, the CDR3 is TGCAGTGCTAGAGATAGGGGACTACCAGTCCTACGAGGGCAGTACTTC. It is translated as CSARDRGLPVLRGQYF.

Only a few counts were recorded for this clonotype. J is TRBJ2-7 and V is TRBV29-1, with 10 bases fitting TRBD2. The V gene end was trimmed by 6 bases and the J gene end by 1 base; junction bases not matched to a gene: 3. The CDR3 loop spans 13 amino acids. Germline V lookup: CDR1 SQVTM, CDR2 ANQGSEA. The CDR3, as DNA: TGCAGCGTGCTAGCGGGAGAGTCCTACGAGCAGTACTTC. It yields the protein CSVLAGESYEQYF.